One and the same sample provided the 31 T cell receptor beta chains below, sequenced in a study of identical twins. TCRdb independently ran MiXCR on the 5' RACE reads; one entry per CDR3 protein. Among about 340,000 distinct CDR3 sequences listed, approximately 13% were seen once. The same data also went into a second study, on yellow fever vaccine responses in identical twins.

Sequenced: CD8+ T cells sorted from blood. The receptors derive from a young woman in good health.

This clonotype was seen a handful of times. The chain carries TRBV24-1 and TRBJ1-4; the D is unclear. The germline CDR1 and CDR2 sequences are KGHDR and SFDVKD. V dropped 2 bases and J dropped 7 bases, with 10 bases sitting between them. CDR3 length equals 14 residues. CDR3 sequence: CATSDSSDLEKLFF. CDR3 sequence (DNA): TGTGCCACCAGTGATTCATCGGACCTTGAAAAACTGTTTTTT.

This clonotype was observed many times. The chain couples TRBV4-1 to TRBJ2-7; no clear D gene. Germline assignment: CDR1 MGHRA and CDR2 YSYEKL. V gave up 3 bases and J gave up 7 bases, with 7 bases separating them. CDR3 length: 11 amino acids. The DNA of the CDR3 is TGCGCCAGCAGCCAGAAGGAGGAGCAGTACTTC. It is translated as CASSQKEEQYF.

This clonotype showed up many times. V gene TRBV15 combines with J gene TRBJ2-1; TRBD2 matches at 8 bases. CDR3 length equals 15 residues. Germline V gives CDR1 LNHNV, CDR2 YYDKDF (reference sequence). V shed 4 bases and J 2 bases; nucleotides not matched to a gene: 4. CDR3 in amino acids: CATSTTSGTYNEQFF. CDR3 DNA: TGTGCCACCAGCACCACTAGCGGAACCTACAATGAGCAGTTCTTC. The full variable domain, its missing parts supplied by reference TRBV15 and TRBJ2-1, is DAMVIQNPRYQVTQFGKPVTLSCSQTLNHNVMYWYQQKSSQAPKLLFHYYDKDFNNEADTPDNFQSRRPNTSFCFLDIRSPGLGDTAMYLCATSTTSGTYNEQFFGPGTRLTVL.

This clonotype was seen a handful of times. V is TRBV5-1 and J is TRBJ2-5; the D gene is possibly TRBD1 (6 bases). Germline CDR1 SGHRS, CDR2 YFSETQ. The V end was cut by 5 bases, the J end by 4 bases, with 15 bases between. This CDR3 region has 14 residues. CDR3 sequence reads: CASSLSGRGETQYF. The CDR3 DNA reads as TGCGCCAGCAGTCTCTCCGGCAGGGGAGAGACCCAGTACTTC.

This clonotype appeared many times. This sequence joins TRBV5-1 and TRBJ2-7; tentative D call: TRBD1 (5 bases). CDR3 length: 15 amino acids. Trimming removed 0 bases from V and 9 bases from J, with 19 bases in between. Germline V gene lookup returns CDR1 SGHRS and CDR2 YFSETQ. The CDR3 sequence: CASSLATDTTRWQYF. CDR3 sequence (DNA): TGCGCCAGCAGCTTGGCGACGGACACTACGAGGTGGCAGTACTTC.

This clonotype was seen a handful of times. V gene TRBV4-1 combines with J gene TRBJ1-6; D is perhaps TRBD1 (5 bases). The CDR3 has 15 residues. The V end lost 1 base, the J end lost 8 bases, and 12 bases lay between the germline ends. CDR1 MGHRA and CDR2 YSYEKL come from the germline V gene. CDR3: CASSQVRGGDSPLHF. The CDR3 DNA reads as TGCGCCAGCAGCCAAGTGCGGGGAGGGGATTCACCCCTCCACTTT.

This clonotype was seen a few times. V gene TRBV9 combines with J gene TRBJ2-2; no clear D. V was shortened by 0 bases and J by 8 bases, with 17 bases between the two germline ends. CDR1 SGDLS and CDR2 YYNGEE come from the germline V gene. The CDR3 is made up of 16 amino acids. In DNA, the CDR3 is TGTGCCAGCAGCGTAGCCCCGAGCCACTCGAAAGGGGAGCTGTTTTTT. Its protein product is CASSVAPSHSKGELFF.

This clonotype appeared many times. The chain has TRBV12-3 or TRBV12-4 and TRBJ2-1; TRBD2 might be the D (7 bases). The CDR3 contains 14 residues. Trimming removed 6 bases at V and 10 bases at J, with 19 bases between. CDR3 sequence reads: CASSEGGRAFEQFF. In nucleotides, the CDR3 is TGTGCCAGCAGCGAAGGGGGGAGGGCCTTCGAGCAGTTCTTC.

This chain joins TRBV5-1 and TRBJ2-6; D assignment may be TRBD1 or TRBD2 (5 bases each). This CDR3 comprises 16 residues. CDR1 SGHRS and CDR2 YFSETQ come from the germline V gene. V lost 9 bases and J lost 0, with 16 bases in between. The CDR3 is CATWDGYSSGANVLTF. CDR3 DNA: TGCGCCACGTGGGACGGCTACAGCTCTGGGGCCAACGTCCTGACTTTC.

This clonotype appeared a few times. This rearrangement joins TRBV3-1 to TRBJ2-1, with D possibly TRBD2 on 5 matching bases. Germline V CDR1 and CDR2: LGHDT, YNNKEL (reference sequence). The CDR3 has 13 residues. Trimming left V 5 bases short and J 10 bases short, with 15 bases between. Here the CDR3 DNA reads TGTGCCAGCAGCGCCCGGCTAGCTCGGGAGCAGTTCTTC. Amino acid sequence: CASSARLAREQFF.

The chain joins TRBV29-1 to TRBJ2-1; 8 positions agree with TRBD2. The CDR3 extends over 16 amino acids. CDR1 is SQVTM, CDR2 ANQGSEA, per germline. V shed 0 bases, J shed 3 bases, and the junction held 7 bases outside the gene matches. CDR3 loop: CSVEDPRSGDYNEQFF. The CDR3 nucleotides read TGCAGCGTTGAAGATCCCCGTAGCGGGGACTACAATGAGCAGTTCTTC.

Many counts were recorded for this clonotype. The chain joins TRBV5-1 to TRBJ1-4, with D unresolved. The CDR3 runs to 14 residues. Per germline, CDR1 SGHRS and CDR2 YFSETQ. The V gene lost 4 bases and the J gene lost 12 bases, with 19 bases spanning the gap. CDR3 coding DNA: TGCGCCAGCAGCCTCAACACCGCTTCCTTGGAACTGTTTTTT. Its protein is CASSLNTASLELFF. The variable domain in full, with the rest retrieved from reference TRBV5-1 and TRBJ1-4, is KAGVTQTPRYLIKTRGQQVTLSCSPISGHRSVSWYQQTPGQGLQFLFEYFSETQRNKGNFPGRFSGRQFSNSRSEMNVSTLELGDSALYLCASSLNTASLELFFGSGTQLSVL.

The chain has TRBV25-1 and TRBJ2-4; D is uncertain. Germline V gene sequence: CDR1 MGHDK, CDR2 SYGVNS. The CDR3 length is 13 residues. V dropped 5 bases and J dropped 1 base, with 6 bases sitting between them. CDR3 DNA: TGTGCCAGCAGTTTCGGGGCCAAAAACATTCAGTACTTC. Protein sequence: CASSFGAKNIQYF.

This clonotype was detected ten times or more. This chain joins TRBV20-1 and TRBJ2-1, with 12 bases identical to TRBD2. CDR1 is DFQATT and CDR2 is SNEGSKA in the germline V gene (reference sequence). The CDR3 is 16 residues long. The junction had 13 bases not matched to a gene; V was cut back by 4 bases and J by 9 bases. Here the CDR3 reads CSATTLGTSGWREQFF. The DNA for the CDR3 is TGCAGTGCTACAACACTCGGGACTAGCGGGTGGCGTGAGCAGTTCTTC.

V gene TRBV28 combines with J gene TRBJ1-2, with D uncertain. Germline CDR1 is MDHEN and CDR2 is SYDVKM. Trimming stripped 2 bases from V and 6 bases from J, with 10 bases between. The CDR3 is 13 amino acids. CDR3 sequence reads: CASSLIPGDGYTF. CDR3 coding DNA: TGTGCCAGCAGTTTAATACCTGGCGATGGCTACACCTTC.

The sample holds a few counts of this clonotype. The chain carries TRBV2 and TRBJ2-5, with D possibly being TRBD2 (6 bases). This CDR3 spans 13 amino acids. The germline gives CDR1 SNHLY, CDR2 FYNNEI. The V gene lost 4 bases and the J gene lost 4 bases, with 10 bases spanning the gap. The CDR3 loop reads CASSGNSGETQYF. The CDR3 DNA is TGTGCCAGCAGTGGTAATAGCGGAGAGACCCAGTACTTC.

The chain couples TRBV20-1 to TRBJ1-2; D call uncertain. Germline CDR1 reads DFQATT; CDR2 reads SNEGSKA (reference sequence). This CDR3 spans 13 amino acids. The V and J ends lost 0 bases and 2 bases respectively, with 7 bases between them. This CDR3 is CSARETENYGYTF. DNA of the CDR3: TGCAGTGCTAGAGAAACCGAAAACTATGGCTACACCTTC.

This clonotype was picked up a small number of times. V gene TRBV18 combines with J gene TRBJ2-1, with TRBD1 matching 7 bases. CDR1 and CDR2 from the germline V gene are KGHSH and LQKENI. Germline trimming cut 4 bases from V and 5 bases from J; bases unmatched to any gene: 8. This CDR3 region has 15 residues. In DNA, the CDR3 is TGTGCCAGCTCACGGACCGGGGACAGCAACAATGAGCAGTTCTTC. As protein: CASSRTGDSNNEQFF.

This clonotype was seen only once. The chain links TRBV20-1 to TRBJ2-7; 10 bases map to TRBD2. This CDR3 comprises 14 residues. Per germline, CDR1 DFQATT and CDR2 SNEGSKA (reference sequence). Trimming removed 0 bases from V and 9 bases from J; junction bases left unmatched: 8. CDR3 sequence: CSARDDGLAVGQYF. The CDR3 DNA follows: TGCAGTGCTAGAGATGACGGACTAGCGGTGGGGCAGTACTTC.

The table lists this clonotype with a few counts. The chain is built from TRBV13 and TRBJ2-2, with 8 bases aligning to TRBD2. The V gene's germline CDR1 is PRHDT and CDR2 FYEKMQ (reference sequence). The CDR3 runs 12 residues. V was pared by 6 bases and J by 6 bases, with 0 bases of the junction left unmatched. This CDR3 is CASRREAGELFF. The CDR3, as DNA: TGTGCCAGCAGGCGGGAGGCCGGGGAGCTGTTTTTT.

The table lists this clonotype with a few counts. The V gene is TRBV29-1, the J gene TRBJ1-1; no firm D call. The ends were cut back, 5 bases at V and 11 bases at J, with 12 bases in the middle. This CDR3 is built from 10 residues. Per the germline V gene, CDR1 is SQVTM and CDR2 is ANQGSEA. CDR3: CSVKLGSAFF. The CDR3 nucleotides are TGCAGCGTTAAGTTAGGGTCCGCTTTCTTT.

As DNA, the CDR3 is TGCGCCAGCAGCCAAGATATGGGGGGAGATACGCAGTATTTT. It yields the protein CASSQDMGGDTQYF. This chain connects TRBV4-1 to TRBJ2-3; TRBD2 is a possible D gene (6 bases). Trimming removed 0 bases from V and 5 bases from J, with 9 bases in between. This CDR3 is built from 14 residues. Germline CDR1 is MGHRA and CDR2 is YSYEKL.

The chain employs TRBV7-2 and TRBJ2-4; perhaps TRBD2 as D (6 bases). The CDR3 consists of 17 residues. With 1 base removed from V and 0 bases from J, the gap between germline ends came to 13 bases. Germline V gene lookup returns CDR1 SGHTA and CDR2 FQGNSA. The CDR3 coding sequence is TGTGCCAGCAGCTTAGGTTACGGGAGCATAGCCAAAAACATTCAGTACTTC. This gives the protein CASSLGYGSIAKNIQYF.

Many counts were recorded for this clonotype. The chain employs TRBV28 and TRBJ2-1; D is possibly TRBD1 (5 bases). Germline assignment: CDR1 MDHEN and CDR2 SYDVKM. The V gene lost 3 bases and the J gene lost 4 bases, with 13 bases spanning the gap. There are 15 residues in the CDR3. CDR3 protein: CASSLGPVRYNEQFF. The CDR3 DNA reads TGTGCCAGCAGTTTGGGGCCCGTTCGGTACAATGAGCAGTTCTTC.

This clonotype was detected a few times. The CDR3 bases are TGTGCCACCAGCAGAGAAAGAGAAGGCACCGGGGAGCTGTTTTTT. Amino acids: CATSREREGTGELFF. This chain uses TRBV15 with TRBJ2-2, with D unresolved. Germline lookup yields CDR1 LNHNV and CDR2 YYDKDF (reference sequence). With 0 bases removed from V and 4 bases from J, the gap between germline ends came to 9 bases. The CDR3 loop spans 15 amino acids.

The table lists this clonotype with a few counts. V is TRBV7-2 and J is TRBJ2-7; weak D call: TRBD1 (5 bases). This CDR3 is 14 amino acids long. The germline V gene has CDR1 SGHTA and CDR2 FQGNSA. V was shortened by 1 base and J by 2 bases, with 9 bases between the two germline ends. CDR3 nucleotide sequence: TGTGCCAGCAGCTTAGAAACAGGAGCCTACGAGCAGTACTTC. It codes for CASSLETGAYEQYF.

This clonotype was seen ten or more times. The V gene is TRBV5-5, the J gene TRBJ2-1, with 7 bases matching TRBD1. Germline CDR1 SGHKS, CDR2 YYEKEE (reference sequence). The V segment lost 4 bases and the J segment 5 bases; nucleotides outside the gene matches: 6. This CDR3 region has 14 residues. CDR3 protein: CASSPGTAHNEQFF. CDR3 nucleotide sequence: TGTGCCAGCAGCCCGGGGACAGCCCACAATGAGCAGTTCTTC.

This clonotype has ten or more counts. The V gene is TRBV4-1, the J gene TRBJ2-3; 9 positions match TRBD2. The CDR3 runs 16 residues. Trimming took 4 bases from V and 5 from J; bases not matched to a gene: 10. Germline values: CDR1 MGHRA, CDR2 YSYEKL. The DNA for the CDR3 is TGCGCCAGCAGCCCCATGGTAGCGGGAGATGGAGATACGCAGTATTTT. Its translation is CASSPMVAGDGDTQYF.

The genes are TRBV15 and TRBJ1-1; D gene ambiguous. V lost 0 bases, J lost 0 bases, and 11 bases lay in between. The germline V gene has CDR1 LNHNV and CDR2 YYDKDF (reference sequence). This CDR3 spans 16 amino acids. This CDR3 is CATSRDLPPMNTEAFF. CDR3 bases: TGTGCCACCAGCAGAGACCTCCCCCCGATGAACACTGAAGCTTTCTTT.

The rearrangement links TRBV9 to TRBJ2-2; D call uncertain. The germline CDR1 and CDR2 sequences are SGDLS and YYNGEE. V gave up 0 bases and J gave up 4 bases, with 13 bases separating them. This CDR3 spans 16 amino acids. CDR3 bases: TGTGCCAGCAGCGTAGAAGGGTCCTACCTCACCGGGGAGCTGTTTTTT. Translated: CASSVEGSYLTGELFF. The full variable domain, rest sourced from reference TRBV9 and TRBJ2-2, is DSGVTQTPKHLITATGQRVTLRCSPRSGDLSVYWYQQSLDQGLQFLIQYYNGEERAKGNILERFSAQQFPDLHSELNLSSLELGDSALYFCASSVEGSYLTGELFFGEGSRLTVL.

In this sample, this clonotype turned up once. V usage is TRBV27 and J usage is TRBJ2-3; tentatively, D is TRBD2 (5 bases). CDR3 size: 15 residues. The V end lost 6 bases, the J end lost 6 bases, and 19 bases lay between the germline ends. CDR1 is MNHEY, CDR2 SMNVEV, per germline (reference sequence). DNA of the CDR3: TGTGCCAGCAGCCCACCCGGGATCTTTACGGATACGCAGTATTTT. This codes for CASSPPGIFTDTQYF.